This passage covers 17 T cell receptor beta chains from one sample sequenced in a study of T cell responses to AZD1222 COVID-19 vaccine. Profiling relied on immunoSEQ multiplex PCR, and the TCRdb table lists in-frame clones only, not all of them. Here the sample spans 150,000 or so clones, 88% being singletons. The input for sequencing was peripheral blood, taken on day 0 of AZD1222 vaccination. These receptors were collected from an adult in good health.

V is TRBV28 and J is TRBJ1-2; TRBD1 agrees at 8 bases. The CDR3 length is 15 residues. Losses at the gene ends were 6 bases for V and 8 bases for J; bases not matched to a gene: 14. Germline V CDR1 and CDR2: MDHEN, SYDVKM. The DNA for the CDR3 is TGTGCCAGCAGACAGACCTCTGACAGGGGCGAAGGCTACACCTTC. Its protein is CASRQTSDRGEGYTF.

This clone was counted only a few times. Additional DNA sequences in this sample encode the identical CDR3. The CDR3 reads CASSLSGLEKLFF. CDR3 nucleotides: TGTGCCAGCAGTTTGTCAGGGTTGGAAAAACTGTTTTTT. The chain has TRBV12-3 or TRBV12-4 and TRBJ1-4, with TRBD1 as a possible D gene (5 bases). The CDR3 consists of 13 residues. The V end lost 3 bases, the J end lost 8 bases, and 10 bases lay between the germline ends.

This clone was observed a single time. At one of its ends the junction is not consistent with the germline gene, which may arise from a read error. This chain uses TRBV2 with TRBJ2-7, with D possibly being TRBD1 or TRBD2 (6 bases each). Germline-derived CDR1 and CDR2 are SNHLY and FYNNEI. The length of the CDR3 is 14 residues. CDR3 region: CASSEGGTLLEQYF. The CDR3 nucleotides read TGTGCCAGCAGCGAAGGGGGGACCCTATTAGAGCAGTACTTC.

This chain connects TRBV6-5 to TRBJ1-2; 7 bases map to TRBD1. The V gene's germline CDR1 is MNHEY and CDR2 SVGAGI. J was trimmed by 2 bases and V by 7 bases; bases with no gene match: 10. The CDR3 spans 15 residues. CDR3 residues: CASKTPTTGNYGYTF. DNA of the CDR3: TGTGCCAGCAAGACACCAACGACAGGGAACTATGGCTACACCTTC.

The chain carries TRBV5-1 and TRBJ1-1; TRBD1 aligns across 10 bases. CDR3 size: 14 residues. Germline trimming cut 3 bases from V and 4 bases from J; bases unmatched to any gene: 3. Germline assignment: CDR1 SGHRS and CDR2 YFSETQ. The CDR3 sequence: CASSYRDRGTEAFF. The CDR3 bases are TGCGCCAGCAGCTACCGGGACAGGGGCACTGAAGCTTTCTTT.

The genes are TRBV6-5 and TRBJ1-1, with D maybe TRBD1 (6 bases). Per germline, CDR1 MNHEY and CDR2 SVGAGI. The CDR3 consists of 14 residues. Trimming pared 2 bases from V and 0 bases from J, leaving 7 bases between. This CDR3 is CASSYRGLNTEAFF. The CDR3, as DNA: TGTGCCAGCAGTTACAGGGGGTTGAACACTGAAGCTTTCTTT.

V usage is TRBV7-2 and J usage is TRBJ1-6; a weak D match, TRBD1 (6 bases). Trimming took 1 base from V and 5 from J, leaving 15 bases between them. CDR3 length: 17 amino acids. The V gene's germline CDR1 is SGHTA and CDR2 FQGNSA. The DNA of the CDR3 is TGTGCCAGCAGCTTAGTTCCTGACAGGTGGGATAATTCACCCCTCCACTTT. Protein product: CASSLVPDRWDNSPLHF.

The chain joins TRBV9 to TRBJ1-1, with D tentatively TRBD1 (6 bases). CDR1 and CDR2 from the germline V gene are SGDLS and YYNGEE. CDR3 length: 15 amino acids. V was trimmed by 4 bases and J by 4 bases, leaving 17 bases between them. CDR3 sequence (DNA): TGTGCCAGCAGCACCTCACAACAGGGCGGCACTGAAGCTTTCTTT. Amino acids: CASSTSQQGGTEAFF.

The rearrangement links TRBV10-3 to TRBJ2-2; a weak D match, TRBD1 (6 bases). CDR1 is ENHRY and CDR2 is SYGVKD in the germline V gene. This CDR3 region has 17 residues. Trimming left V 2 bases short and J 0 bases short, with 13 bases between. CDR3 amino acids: CAISEPSQGANTGELFF. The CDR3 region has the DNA TGTGCCATCAGTGAGCCCTCACAGGGTGCGAACACCGGGGAGCTGTTTTTT.

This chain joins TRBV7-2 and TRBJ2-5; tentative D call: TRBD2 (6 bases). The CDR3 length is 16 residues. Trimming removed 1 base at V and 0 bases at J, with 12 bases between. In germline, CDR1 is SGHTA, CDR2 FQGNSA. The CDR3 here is CASSLGDGGYQETQYF. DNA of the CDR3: TGTGCCAGCAGCTTAGGCGACGGGGGATACCAAGAGACCCAGTACTTC.

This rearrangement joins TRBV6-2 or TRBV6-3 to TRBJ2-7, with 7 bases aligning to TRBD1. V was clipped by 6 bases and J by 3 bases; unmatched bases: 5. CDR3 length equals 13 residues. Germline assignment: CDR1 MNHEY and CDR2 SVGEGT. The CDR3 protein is CASSGTVYYEQYF. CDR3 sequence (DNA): TGTGCCAGCAGCGGGACAGTTTACTACGAGCAGTACTTC.

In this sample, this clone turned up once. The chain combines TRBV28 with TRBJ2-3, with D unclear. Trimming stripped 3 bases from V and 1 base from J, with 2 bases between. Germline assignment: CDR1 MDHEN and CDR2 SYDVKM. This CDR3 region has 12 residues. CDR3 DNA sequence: TGTGCCAGCAGTTTCCGCACAGATACGCAGTATTTT. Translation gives CASSFRTDTQYF.

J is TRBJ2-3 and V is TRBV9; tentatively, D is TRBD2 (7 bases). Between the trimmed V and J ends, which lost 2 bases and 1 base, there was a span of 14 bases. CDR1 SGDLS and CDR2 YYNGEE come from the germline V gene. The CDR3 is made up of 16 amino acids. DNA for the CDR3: TGTGCCAGCAGCGTCTTCGAGGGGGGGGGCACAGATACGCAGTATTTT. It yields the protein CASSVFEGGGTDTQYF.

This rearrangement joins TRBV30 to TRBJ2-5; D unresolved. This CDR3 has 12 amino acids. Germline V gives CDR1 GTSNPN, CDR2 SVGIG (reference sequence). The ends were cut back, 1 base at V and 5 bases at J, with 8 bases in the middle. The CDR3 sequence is CAWSGGLETQYF. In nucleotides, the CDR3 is TGTGCCTGGAGTGGTGGGCTGGAGACCCAGTACTTC.

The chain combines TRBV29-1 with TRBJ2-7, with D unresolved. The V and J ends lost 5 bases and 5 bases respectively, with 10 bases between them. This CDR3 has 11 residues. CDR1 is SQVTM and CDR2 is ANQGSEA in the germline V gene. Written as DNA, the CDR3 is TGCAGCGTTTTAAGGGTGGACGAGCAGTACTTC. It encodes CSVLRVDEQYF.

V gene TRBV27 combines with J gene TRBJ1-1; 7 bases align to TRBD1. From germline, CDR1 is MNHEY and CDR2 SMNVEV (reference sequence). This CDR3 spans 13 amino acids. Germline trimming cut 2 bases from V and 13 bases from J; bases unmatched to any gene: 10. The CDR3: CASSLRGGREDFF. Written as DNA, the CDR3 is TGTGCCAGCAGTTTAAGAGGGGGCAGGGAGGATTTCTTT.

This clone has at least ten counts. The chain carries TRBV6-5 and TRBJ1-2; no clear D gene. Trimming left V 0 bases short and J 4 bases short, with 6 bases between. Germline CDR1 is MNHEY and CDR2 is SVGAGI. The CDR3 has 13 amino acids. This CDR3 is CASSYSSSYGYTF. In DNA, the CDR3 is TGTGCCAGCAGTTACTCTTCGTCCTATGGCTACACCTTC.